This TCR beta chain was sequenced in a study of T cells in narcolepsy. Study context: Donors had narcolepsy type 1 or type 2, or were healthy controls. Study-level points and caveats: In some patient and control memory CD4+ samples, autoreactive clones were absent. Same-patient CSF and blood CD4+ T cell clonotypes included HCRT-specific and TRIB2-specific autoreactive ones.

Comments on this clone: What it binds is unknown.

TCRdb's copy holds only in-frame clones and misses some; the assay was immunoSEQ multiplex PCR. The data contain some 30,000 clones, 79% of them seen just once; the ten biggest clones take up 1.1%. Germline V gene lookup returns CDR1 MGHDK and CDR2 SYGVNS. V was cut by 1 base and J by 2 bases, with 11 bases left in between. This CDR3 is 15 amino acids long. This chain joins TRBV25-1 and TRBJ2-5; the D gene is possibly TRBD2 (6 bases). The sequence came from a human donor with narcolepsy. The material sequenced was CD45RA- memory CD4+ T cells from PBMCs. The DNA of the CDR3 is TGTGCCAGCAGTGAATGGGGAGCGGGTCAAGAGACCCAGTACTTC. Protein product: CASSEWGAGQETQYF.